These 30 T cell receptor beta chains share one sample of origin, sequenced in a study of blood T cell repertoires in COVID-19. Here immunoSEQ multiplex PCR was the method, and the copy in TCRdb shows in-frame clones only, minus some. Of about 180,000 clones listed, 80% to 90% were seen once; the top ten hold roughly 1.5%. Sample: peripheral blood. These receptors were collected from a woman aged 45-65 years with acute or convalescent COVID-19.

In its sample, this clone was seen once. The chain carries TRBV6-5 and TRBJ2-2; TRBD1 aligns across 10 bases. Germline CDR1 is MNHEY and CDR2 is SVGAGI. Germline trimming cut 8 bases from V and 0 bases from J; bases unmatched to any gene: 0. The CDR3 has 14 residues. The CDR3 bases are TGTGCCAGCGGACAGGGGGCGAACACCGGGGAGCTGTTTTTT. This gives the protein CASGQGANTGELFF.

The chain recombines TRBV24-1 with TRBJ1-5; D might be TRBD1 (6 bases). V lost 7 bases and J 1 base, leaving 10 bases between the germline ends. The CDR3 contains 14 residues. Germline-derived CDR1 and CDR2 are KGHDR and SFDVKD. The CDR3 sequence is CATSQGSSNQPQHF. CDR3 coding DNA: TGTGCCACCAGCCAGGGGTCCAGCAATCAGCCCCAGCATTTT.

The chain recombines TRBV30 with TRBJ1-2; D not certain. V lost 3 bases and J 2 bases, leaving 10 bases between the germline ends. Germline CDR1 is GTSNPN and CDR2 is SVGIG (reference sequence). The CDR3 is 13 residues long. The CDR3 DNA sequence: TGTGCCTGGAGCGAGGGCAGAAACTATGGCTACACCTTC. Translation: CAWSEGRNYGYTF.

V gene TRBV27 combines with J gene TRBJ2-5, with D perhaps matching TRBD2 (5 bases). CDR3 size: 11 residues. Germline CDR1 and CDR2: MNHEY and SMNVEV (reference sequence). In DNA, the CDR3 is TGTCCTCCCCGGGGCCAAGAGACCCAGTACTTC. Its translation is CPPRGQETQYF.

About this clone itself: Other DNA variants within this sample encode the same CDR3. The V and J genes are TRBV29-1 and TRBJ2-3, with TRBD1 as a possible D gene (5 bases). The CDR3 sequence is 13 residues long. V was shortened by 3 bases and J by 1 base, with 8 bases between the two germline ends. Germline CDR1 reads SQVTM; CDR2 reads ANQGSEA. CDR3 nucleotide sequence: TGCAGCGTTGACCAAGGGGGCACAGATACGCAGTATTTT. It encodes CSVDQGGTDTQYF.

The chain carries TRBV4-1 and TRBJ1-3; no clear D gene. This CDR3 has 12 amino acids. Germline-derived CDR1 and CDR2 are MGHRA and YSYEKL. Trimming removed 0 bases at V and 8 bases at J, with 5 bases between. The CDR3 loop is CASSQDRDTIYF. In DNA form, the CDR3 reads TGCGCCAGCAGCCAAGATCGAGACACCATATATTTT.

J is TRBJ1-4 and V is TRBV11-3; 11 positions agree with TRBD1. The J segment lost 8 bases and the V segment lost 4 bases, leaving 9 bases of the junction unmatched. CDR1 is SGHNT and CDR2 is YENEEA in the germline V gene. The length of the CDR3 is 16 residues. The CDR3 DNA sequence: TGTGCCAGCAGCTCCCGCCGGGGACAGGGGGACGAAAAACTGTTTTTT. It translates to CASSSRRGQGDEKLFF.

This clone occurred many times. The chain links TRBV24-1 to TRBJ2-1; 9 bases agree with TRBD2. This CDR3 has 15 residues. J lost 7 bases, V lost 5 bases, and 8 bases had no gene match. Germline V gene lookup returns CDR1 KGHDR and CDR2 SFDVKD. The CDR3 is CATSVGGGAVNEQFF. The CDR3 DNA reads as TGTGCCACCAGTGTGGGCGGGGGGGCCGTGAATGAGCAGTTCTTC.

The chain is built from TRBV11-3 and TRBJ2-7; TRBD1 aligns across 9 bases. The length of the CDR3 is 15 residues. Germline trimming cut 5 bases from V and 0 bases from J; bases unmatched to any gene: 5. Germline V lookup: CDR1 SGHNT, CDR2 YENEEA. CDR3 amino acids: CASSTPGQGSYEQYF. CDR3 nucleotide sequence: TGTGCCAGCAGCACTCCGGGACAGGGCTCCTACGAGCAGTACTTC.

The V call is TRBV6-5, the J call TRBJ1-1, with 7 nucleotides matching TRBD1. This CDR3 is built from 14 residues. J gave up 1 base and V 7 bases, and 6 bases lay outside the gene matches. CDR1 is MNHEY and CDR2 is SVGAGI in the germline V gene. CDR3 nucleotide sequence: TGTGCCAGCATGGGACAGTTGACGAACACTGAAGCTTTCTTT. This codes for CASMGQLTNTEAFF.

This clone came up once. The chain is built from TRBV30 and TRBJ1-6; D is uncertain. Trimming pared 4 bases from V and 6 bases from J, leaving 13 bases between. This CDR3 contains 14 residues. Germline CDR1 and CDR2: GTSNPN and SVGIG (reference sequence). Here the CDR3 reads CAWTTGAVNSPLHF. The CDR3 DNA reads TGTGCCTGGACCACGGGTGCAGTTAATTCACCCCTCCACTTT.

The V call is TRBV3-1 (or the pseudogene TRBV3-2), the J call TRBJ1-6; tentatively, D is TRBD1 (5 bases). This CDR3 has 17 amino acids. Trimming took off 1 base at V and 7 bases at J, with 17 bases between the two ends. Germline lookup yields CDR1 LGHDT and CDR2 YNNKEL (reference sequence). CDR3 nucleotide sequence: TGTGCCAGCAGCCAAGTTACTTTGGGGGGGGACAATTCACCCCTCCACTTT. Translated, it gives CASSQVTLGGDNSPLHF.

V is TRBV9 and J is TRBJ2-1; D call uncertain. Germline loops: CDR1 SGDLS, CDR2 YYNGEE. With 3 bases removed from V and 8 bases from J, the gap between germline ends came to 6 bases. The CDR3 has 11 amino acids. The CDR3 DNA reads as TGTGCCAGCAGCGGGAGCCATGAGCAGTTCTTC. Translated, it gives CASSGSHEQFF.

The chain is built from TRBV11-3 and TRBJ1-1, with D unresolved. Germline lookup yields CDR1 SGHNT and CDR2 YENEEA. V was cut by 0 bases and J by 6 bases, with 20 bases left in between. There are 17 residues in the CDR3. The DNA for the CDR3 is TGTGCCAGCAGCTTAGATCGGATAGGGAGGTCGTTCGCTGAAGCTTTCTTT. Translated: CASSLDRIGRSFAEAFF.

Concerning this clone: Other DNA sequences in this sample translate to the same CDR3. The chain joins TRBV12-3 or TRBV12-4 to TRBJ1-1; D perhaps matches TRBD1 (5 bases). The CDR3 consists of 13 residues. The V end was cut by 2 bases, the J end by 1 base, with 5 bases between. CDR3 sequence (DNA): TGTGCCAGCAGTTTAAGGGGGAACACTGAAGCTTTCTTT. This codes for CASSLRGNTEAFF.

This chain connects TRBV2 to TRBJ1-3, with D perhaps TRBD1 (6 bases). Germline V gives CDR1 SNHLY, CDR2 FYNNEI. V was trimmed by 2 bases and J by 0 bases, leaving 11 bases between them. CDR3 length: 16 residues. The CDR3 loop reads CASSETGQTSGNTIYF. CDR3 nucleotide sequence: TGTGCCAGCAGTGAAACGGGACAAACCTCTGGAAACACCATATATTTT.

CDR3 region: CASSPWTRTTETQYF. In nucleotides, the CDR3 is TGTGCCAGCAGCCCGTGGACTAGGACGACCGAGACCCAGTACTTC. This chain connects TRBV7-9 to TRBJ2-5; 7 bases align to TRBD2. This CDR3 contains 15 residues. V shed 5 bases, J shed 5 bases, and the junction held 11 bases outside the gene matches. Germline loops: CDR1 SEHNR, CDR2 FQNEAQ (reference sequence). Filled out from reference TRBV7-9 and TRBJ2-5, the complete variable domain reads DTGVSQNPRHKITKRGQNVTFRCDPISEHNRLYWYRQTLGQGPEFLTYFQNEAQLEKSRLLSDRFSAERPKGSFSTLEIQRTEQGDSAMYLCASSPWTRTTETQYFGPGTRLLVL.

The chain employs TRBV11-2 and TRBJ2-6, with D maybe TRBD1 (5 bases). The germline V and J ends were trimmed by 1 base and 0 bases, with 7 bases remaining between them. The CDR3 is 16 residues long. Germline assignment: CDR1 SGHAT and CDR2 FQNNGV. CDR3 protein: CASSLGQHSGANVLTF. The CDR3 DNA sequence: TGTGCCAGCAGCTTAGGACAGCACTCTGGGGCCAACGTCCTGACTTTC.

V usage is TRBV30 and J usage is TRBJ2-7, with TRBD2 matching 8 bases. Unmatched junction bases numbered 7, after V lost 3 bases and J lost 0 bases. From germline, CDR1 is GTSNPN and CDR2 SVGIG (reference sequence). CDR3 length equals 15 residues. The CDR3 sequence is CAWRDLAGNSYEQYF. The CDR3 DNA is TGTGCCTGGAGGGACTTAGCGGGGAACTCCTACGAGCAGTACTTC.

This chain uses TRBV3-1 (or the pseudogene TRBV3-2) with TRBJ1-2, with D perhaps matching TRBD1 (6 bases). Germline V lookup: CDR1 LGHDT, CDR2 YNNKEL (reference sequence). CDR3 length equals 16 residues. The V and J ends lost 2 bases and 4 bases respectively, with 17 bases between them. The CDR3: CASSQNKGVISYGYTF. The CDR3 DNA reads as TGTGCCAGCAGCCAAAATAAGGGGGTAATAAGCTATGGCTACACCTTC.

The V gene is TRBV7-9, the J gene TRBJ2-1, with D perhaps matching TRBD2 (6 bases). Trimming left V 5 bases short and J 5 bases short, with 16 bases between. The V gene's germline CDR1 is SEHNR and CDR2 FQNEAQ (reference sequence). CDR3 length: 15 amino acids. CDR3 DNA: TGTGCCAGCAGCGATAGAGGGACTTCAGACAATGAGCAGTTCTTC. Translation gives CASSDRGTSDNEQFF.

V and J are TRBV11-2 and TRBJ2-7; 9 bases align to TRBD1. The CDR3 is 14 amino acids. The V gene end was trimmed by 5 bases and the J gene end by 6 bases; junction bases not matched to a gene: 8. Germline CDR1 SGHAT, CDR2 FQNNGV. The CDR3 sequence is CASSNRDRVSEQYF. The CDR3 DNA sequence: TGTGCCAGCAGCAACCGGGACAGGGTTAGCGAGCAGTACTTC.

The rearrangement joins TRBV5-5 to TRBJ2-7; 7 bases agree with TRBD2. Germline CDR1 and CDR2: SGHKS and YYEKEE (reference sequence). J gave up 3 bases and V 4 bases, and 7 bases lay outside the gene matches. CDR3 length: 14 amino acids. The CDR3 reads CASSVQGGSYEQYF. The CDR3, as DNA: TGTGCCAGCAGCGTCCAGGGAGGGAGCTACGAGCAGTACTTC.

The rearrangement links TRBV5-1 to TRBJ1-1; D is possibly TRBD1 (5 bases). Germline values: CDR1 SGHRS, CDR2 YFSETQ. The CDR3 covers 13 residues. The V end was cut by 2 bases, the J end by 4 bases, with 9 bases between. The CDR3 is CASSFGGITEAFF. CDR3 DNA: TGCGCCAGCAGCTTCGGGGGGATCACTGAAGCTTTCTTT.

This clone was seen a single time. The rearrangement links TRBV2 to TRBJ1-2, with D unclear. V lost 7 bases and J 3 bases, leaving 9 bases between the germline ends. This CDR3 has 12 amino acids. The germline CDR1 and CDR2 sequences are SNHLY and FYNNEI. The DNA for the CDR3 is TGTGCCAGCACCGACATTCACTATGGCTACACCTTC. This translates into CASTDIHYGYTF.

V is TRBV13 and J is TRBJ2-1; 7 nucleotides match TRBD1. Germline CDR1 is PRHDT and CDR2 is FYEKMQ (reference sequence). Trimming removed 0 bases from V and 7 bases from J; junction bases left unmatched: 6. The CDR3 has 15 residues. The CDR3 coding sequence is TGTGCCAGCAGCTTAGGCGAAGGGGGCGGGAATGAGCAGTTCTTC. This encodes CASSLGEGGGNEQFF.

This rearrangement joins TRBV25-1 to TRBJ2-3, with D uncertain. The CDR3 has 14 residues. Between the trimmed V and J ends, which lost 5 bases and 1 base, there was a span of 10 bases. Germline V CDR1 and CDR2: MGHDK, SYGVNS. The CDR3 region has the DNA TGTGCCAGCAGTCTAACCAGCGGCACAGATACGCAGTATTTT. It specifies CASSLTSGTDTQYF.

The rearrangement joins TRBV6-2 or TRBV6-3 to TRBJ2-1; TRBD1 aligns across 10 bases. Germline CDR1 MNHEY, CDR2 SVGEGT. V lost 0 bases to trimming and J lost 7 bases; unmatched junction nucleotides: 12. There are 18 residues in the CDR3. CDR3 loop: CASSYSGTGDPELNEQFF. The CDR3 DNA follows: TGTGCCAGCAGTTACTCCGGGACAGGGGATCCAGAGCTAAATGAGCAGTTCTTC.

The chain recombines TRBV5-8 with TRBJ1-2, with 10 bases that match TRBD1. The V segment lost 2 bases and the J segment 4 bases; nucleotides outside the gene matches: 5. This CDR3 is 15 amino acids long. Germline V gene sequence: CDR1 SGHTS, CDR2 YDEGEE. CDR3 protein: CASSLGTGVFYGYTF. DNA of the CDR3: TGTGCCAGCAGCTTAGGGACAGGGGTATTCTATGGCTACACCTTC. The full variable domain, its missing parts supplied by reference TRBV5-8 and TRBJ1-2, is EAGVTQSPTHLIKTRGQQATLRCSPISGHTSVYWYQQALGLGLQFLLWYDEGEERNRGNFPPRFSGRQFPNYSSELNVNALELEDSALYLCASSLGTGVFYGYTFGSGTRLTVV.

The chain is built from TRBV3-1 (or the pseudogene TRBV3-2) and TRBJ2-5, with D possibly being TRBD1 (5 bases). Trimming pared 0 bases from V and 4 bases from J, leaving 12 bases between. CDR3 size: 15 residues. Germline CDR1 reads LGHDT; CDR2 reads YNNKEL (reference sequence). The CDR3 is CASSQERNRGETQYF. CDR3 coding DNA: TGTGCCAGCAGCCAAGAACGGAATAGGGGAGAGACCCAGTACTTC.